This TCR beta chain was identified during a study of blood T cells in healthy people across ages. Regarding the study as a whole: Diversity figures derived from one million T cells were judged to underestimate the true value.

Turning to this clonotype: The antigen is not known.

Those donating, healthy Caucasian individuals from Russia, were aged roughly 6 to 90. Extraction yielded at least 6 micrograms of total RNA per sample. A second PCR of about 7 to 11 cycles used a sample-barcoded 5' primer and a J-beta primer mix. Every sample gave at least 3 million paired-end reads containing CDR3. Each CDR3 protein is one row after TCRdb ran MiXCR on the 5' RACE reads. The sample holds about 780,000 distinct CDR3 sequences, less than 60% seen once. Germline values: CDR1 SQVTM, CDR2 ANQGSEA. Trimming shortened V by 2 bases and J by 2 bases, and 13 bases separated the two germline ends. The CDR3 consists of 14 residues.

The chain is built from TRBV29-1 and TRBJ2-7; tentative D call: TRBD1 (5 bases). What was sequenced was blood. This sequence was found in a man aged 80 or over in good health. The CDR3 DNA sequence: TGCAGCGTTGAAACCACCAGGGAAACCTACGAGCAGTACTTC. As protein: CSVETTRETYEQYF.